The sequence of this T cell receptor beta chain was determined in a study of blood T cell repertoires in COVID-19. Overall study: Specimens from acute and convalescent COVID-19 originated in the United States, Italy and Spain. Nucleic acid was either cDNA or gDNA, and it came from T cells, B-cell-depleted T cells, or PBMCs.

Original processing methods: Researchers report that nucleated cell counts were estimated from reference gene primer amplification. Sequencing was performed with immunoSEQ multiplex PCR; in TCRdb, only in-frame clones are kept and a portion is missing. That table furnishes V, J and clone size, whereas the DNA furnished D and trimming. This table holds around 63,000 clones, about 70% found once. CDR3 length: 14 residues. Trimming stripped 4 bases from V and 4 bases from J, with 11 bases between. CDR1 is SNHLY, CDR2 FYNNEI, per germline. The sample taken for sequencing was peripheral blood. The V gene is TRBV2, the J gene TRBJ2-1; D may be TRBD2 (5 bases). The source is a woman aged 45 to 65 with active or convalescent COVID-19. CDR3 protein: CASSASPDYNEQFF. The CDR3 DNA reads TGTGCCAGCAGTGCTAGCCCAGATTACAATGAGCAGTTCTTC. The complete variable domain, with remaining parts taken from reference TRBV2 and TRBJ2-1, reads EPEVTQTPSHQVTQMGQEVILRCVPISNHLYFYWYRQILGQKVEFLVSFYNNEISEKSEIFDDQFSVERPDGSNFTLKIRSTKLEDSAMYFCASSASPDYNEQFFGPGTRLTVL.